This TCR beta chain came from a study of cytomegalovirus exposure and HLA in healthy donors. Study-level information: Early on, a data release was issued that held some 85 million unique TCRs from HLA-typed donors. Caucasian-associated ancestry cluster membership applied to about four fifths of some 400 genotyped donors. Findings of the study overall: Presence/absence analysis assumed near-uniform sequencing depth across donors.

The ends were cut back, 4 bases at V and 2 bases at J, with 12 bases in the middle. In germline, CDR1 is LGHNT, CDR2 FRNRAP. The CDR3 is made up of 15 amino acids. PCR was performed using 60 Vbeta and 13 Jbeta primers. This table comes from immunoSEQ multiplex PCR, and its TCRdb copy is limited to in-frame clones, with some not included. The sample has approximately 120,000 clones, roughly 70% seen once. Regarding this clone: What it recognizes is unknown.

Source material: PBMCs. This rearrangement joins TRBV12-5 to TRBJ1-5; maybe TRBD1 (5 bases). This clonotype originated in a woman aged 70 to 79 in good health and CMV-seropositive. Here the CDR3 DNA reads TGTGCTAGTGGTTCTCCAGGGTTGGGCAATCAGCCCCAGCATTTT. It codes for CASGSPGLGNQPQHF.